These T cell receptor beta chains were read from a single sample in a study of OX40 agonist ivuxolimab in advanced cancers. Assay used: immunoSEQ multiplex PCR; TCRdb lists only in-frame clones, some missing. The data contain nearly 70,000 clones, 86% of them seen just once; the ten biggest clones take up roughly 8.2%. Sequencing used CD4+ or CD8+ T cells sorted from blood, obtained in a trial of the OX40 agonist ivuxolimab. The receptors were sampled from an adult with an advanced solid tumor such as melanoma, head and neck, liver or kidney cancer. CDR3s include the opening cysteine and the closing phenylalanine or tryptophan. Fields, in order: D gene, clone size, V gene, J gene, CDR3 protein, CDR3 DNA. A D gene is named only where the DNA matches it firmly. A clone size is listed for some rows: how often the clone was seen (once, few, many), or a class if it is expanded.

d_gene: TRBD1; abundance: .; v_gene: TRBV10-3; j_gene: TRBJ2-7; CDR3aa: CAISEWDRGNPDF; CDR3nt: TGTGCCATCAGTGAGTGGGACAGGGGGAATCCGGACTTC
d_gene: TRBD1; abundance: .; v_gene: TRBV27; j_gene: TRBJ1-3; CDR3aa: CASSSGTGAGNTIYF; CDR3nt: TGTGCCAGCAGTTCGGGGACAGGGGCTGGAAACACCATATATTTT
d_gene: .; abundance: .; v_gene: TRBV28; j_gene: TRBJ2-3; CDR3aa: CASSLGTGKSDTQYF; CDR3nt: TGTGCCAGCAGTTTAGGGACGGGAAAGAGCGATACGCAGTATTTT
d_gene: TRBD1; abundance: .; v_gene: TRBV29-1; j_gene: TRBJ2-7; CDR3aa: CSVELTGSLYEQYF; CDR3nt: TGCAGCGTTGAACTGACAGGGTCCCTCTACGAGCAGTACTTC
d_gene: .; abundance: .; v_gene: TRBV30; j_gene: TRBJ1-6; CDR3aa: CAWGVGYNSPLHF; CDR3nt: TGTGCCTGGGGGGTAGGCTATAATTCACCCCTCCACTTT
d_gene: .; abundance: .; v_gene: TRBV5-6; j_gene: TRBJ1-6; CDR3aa: CASSQPWDLGQNSPLHF; CDR3nt: TGTGCCAGCAGCCAACCGTGGGATTTGGGGCAAAATTCACCCCTCCACTTT
d_gene: .; abundance: .; v_gene: TRBV11-3; j_gene: TRBJ2-3; CDR3aa: CASSLELPDTQYF; CDR3nt: TGTGCCAGCAGCTTAGAGCTTCCAGATACGCAGTATTTT
d_gene: TRBD2; abundance: .; v_gene: TRBV5-1; j_gene: TRBJ2-7; CDR3aa: CASSSKRESSEQYF; CDR3nt: TGCGCCAGCAGCTCGAAGCGGGAGTCCAGCGAGCAGTACTTC
d_gene: TRBD1; abundance: .; v_gene: TRBV7-9; j_gene: TRBJ1-1; CDR3aa: CASSPGDRGMNTEAFF; CDR3nt: TGTGCCAGCAGCCCAGGGGACAGGGGGATGAACACTGAAGCTTTCTTT
d_gene: .; abundance: .; v_gene: TRBV5-4; j_gene: TRBJ1-6; CDR3aa: CASSLGGGRDNSPLHF; CDR3nt: TGTGCCAGCAGCTTGGGAGGGGGTCGGGATAATTCACCCCTCCACTTT
d_gene: .; abundance: .; v_gene: TRBV2; j_gene: TRBJ1-1; CDR3aa: CASRGGGVEAFF; CDR3nt: TGTGCCAGCAGAGGGGGTGGCGTTGAAGCTTTCTTT
d_gene: .; abundance: .; v_gene: TRBV6-1; j_gene: TRBJ1-1; CDR3aa: CASSEVNGARTEAFF; CDR3nt: TGTGCCAGCAGTGAAGTTAATGGGGCGAGGACTGAAGCTTTCTTT
d_gene: .; abundance: few; v_gene: TRBV19; j_gene: TRBJ1-1; CDR3aa: CASRPGRKNTEAFF; CDR3nt: TGTGCCAGCCGACCTGGCAGGAAGAACACTGAAGCTTTCTTT
d_gene: .; abundance: few; v_gene: TRBV19; j_gene: TRBJ1-1; CDR3aa: CASSIRGVAEAFF; CDR3nt: TGTGCCAGTAGTATCAGAGGGGTCGCTGAAGCTTTCTTT
d_gene: .; abundance: .; v_gene: TRBV5-5; j_gene: TRBJ2-7; CDR3aa: CASRTGLFDEQYF; CDR3nt: TGTGCCAGCAGGACAGGTCTTTTCGACGAGCAGTACTTC
d_gene: .; abundance: .; v_gene: TRBV6-5; j_gene: TRBJ2-7; CDR3aa: CASSYDQAYEQYF; CDR3nt: TGTGCCAGCAGTTACGATCAGGCATACGAGCAGTACTTC
d_gene: .; abundance: .; v_gene: TRBV5-4; j_gene: TRBJ1-2; CDR3aa: CASSLEVDGYTF; CDR3nt: TGTGCCAGCAGCTTGGAGGTCGATGGCTACACCTTC
d_gene: TRBD1; abundance: .; v_gene: TRBV19; j_gene: TRBJ1-4; CDR3aa: CASMRQGSSEKLFF; CDR3nt: TGTGCCAGTATGAGACAGGGTAGTAGCGAAAAACTGTTTTTT
d_gene: .; abundance: .; v_gene: TRBV28; j_gene: TRBJ1-2; CDR3aa: CASSLRQGGGYTF; CDR3nt: TGTGCCAGCAGTCTCCGTCAGGGAGGGGGCTACACCTTC
d_gene: .; abundance: once; v_gene: TRBV18; j_gene: TRBJ2-5; CDR3aa: CASSRQTGGQETQYF; CDR3nt: TGTGCCAGCTCGCGGCAGACGGGTGGACAAGAGACCCAGTACTTC
d_gene: TRBD1; abundance: .; v_gene: TRBV6-1; j_gene: TRBJ1-1; CDR3aa: CASSETGDTEAFF; CDR3nt: TGTGCCAGCAGTGAAACAGGGGACACTGAAGCTTTCTTT
d_gene: .; abundance: .; v_gene: TRBV5-1; j_gene: TRBJ2-1; CDR3aa: CASSLEVNNEQFF; CDR3nt: TGCGCCAGCAGCTTGGAAGTAAACAATGAGCAGTTCTTC
d_gene: .; abundance: .; v_gene: TRBV11-2; j_gene: TRBJ1-2; CDR3aa: CASSRGEYGYTF; CDR3nt: TGTGCCAGCAGCCGGGGTGAATATGGCTACACCTTC
d_gene: .; abundance: .; v_gene: TRBV5-8; j_gene: TRBJ1-5; CDR3aa: CASRYSGGLSNQPQHF; CDR3nt: TGTGCCAGCAGGTATTCCGGGGGACTGAGCAATCAGCCCCAGCATTTT
d_gene: .; abundance: .; v_gene: TRBV12-5; j_gene: TRBJ1-6; CDR3aa: CASGFETGSPLHF; CDR3nt: TGTGCTAGTGGTTTTGAGACAGGCTCACCCCTCCACTTT
d_gene: TRBD1; abundance: .; v_gene: TRBV27; j_gene: TRBJ1-5; CDR3aa: CASSPRDRVQPQHF; CDR3nt: TGTGCCAGCAGTCCTCGAGACAGGGTTCAGCCCCAGCATTTT
d_gene: .; abundance: .; v_gene: TRBV30; j_gene: TRBJ1-2; CDR3aa: CACLKGRGYTF; CDR3nt: TGTGCCTGCCTCAAGGGGAGAGGCTACACCTTC
d_gene: .; abundance: .; v_gene: TRBV27; j_gene: TRBJ1-1; CDR3aa: CASSFDNLMTGEAFF; CDR3nt: TGTGCCAGCAGTTTCGACAACTTAATGACAGGTGAAGCTTTCTTT
d_gene: .; abundance: .; v_gene: TRBV27; j_gene: TRBJ1-2; CDR3aa: CASSLSRVLNYGYTF; CDR3nt: TGTGCCAGCAGTTTATCTCGGGTTCTTAACTATGGCTACACCTTC
d_gene: .; abundance: .; v_gene: TRBV18; j_gene: TRBJ2-2; CDR3aa: CASSPGAGPTGELFF; CDR3nt: TGTGCCAGCTCACCTGGGGCAGGGCCCACCGGGGAGCTGTTTTTT
d_gene: .; abundance: .; v_gene: TRBV7-2; j_gene: TRBJ1-5; CDR3aa: CASSLWAVDNQPQHF; CDR3nt: TGTGCCAGCAGCTTATGGGCAGTCGACAATCAGCCCCAGCATTTT
d_gene: .; abundance: .; v_gene: TRBV18; j_gene: TRBJ1-4; CDR3aa: CASSPGTSSTNEKLFF; CDR3nt: TGTGCCAGCTCCCCCGGGACAAGCTCAACTAATGAAAAACTGTTTTTT
d_gene: TRBD1; abundance: once; v_gene: TRBV6-6; j_gene: TRBJ1-1; CDR3aa: CASKHKRTGLNTEAFF; CDR3nt: TGTGCCAGCAAACACAAGAGGACAGGACTAAACACTGAAGCTTTCTTT
d_gene: TRBD2; abundance: .; v_gene: TRBV7-2; j_gene: TRBJ2-2; CDR3aa: CASSPTAGGTGELFF; CDR3nt: TGTGCCAGCAGCCCGACAGCGGGGGGCACCGGGGAGCTGTTTTTT
d_gene: .; abundance: once; v_gene: TRBV10-3; j_gene: TRBJ2-3; CDR3aa: CAISEASSLNTQYF; CDR3nt: TGTGCCATCAGTGAAGCGTCATCGCTAAATACGCAGTATTTT
d_gene: .; abundance: .; v_gene: TRBV5-1; j_gene: TRBJ2-7; CDR3aa: CASSSGRSYEQYF; CDR3nt: TGCGCCAGCAGCTCCGGACGGAGTTACGAGCAGTACTTC
d_gene: .; abundance: .; v_gene: TRBV5-4; j_gene: TRBJ1-1; CDR3aa: CASSPKDGREAFF; CDR3nt: TGTGCCAGCAGCCCGAAGGACGGCAGGGAAGCTTTCTTT
d_gene: .; abundance: .; v_gene: TRBV30; j_gene: TRBJ1-6; CDR3aa: CAWSAGAPLHF; CDR3nt: TGTGCCTGGAGTGCTGGTGCACCCCTCCACTTT
d_gene: .; abundance: .; v_gene: TRBV6-5; j_gene: TRBJ2-7; CDR3aa: CASSSQGYEQYF; CDR3nt: TGTGCCAGCAGTTCTCAGGGGTACGAGCAGTACTTC
d_gene: TRBD1; abundance: .; v_gene: TRBV19; j_gene: TRBJ1-6; CDR3aa: CASSFRTGEGNSPLHF; CDR3nt: TGTGCCAGTAGTTTCCGGACAGGGGAGGGAAATTCACCCCTCCACTTT
d_gene: .; abundance: .; v_gene: TRBV18; j_gene: TRBJ1-1; CDR3aa: CASSPSINTGGSEAFF; CDR3nt: TGTGCCAGCTCACCTAGTATAAATACAGGAGGGTCTGAAGCTTTCTTT
d_gene: TRBD1; abundance: many; v_gene: TRBV18; j_gene: TRBJ2-6; CDR3aa: CASSAGTGAGANVLTF; CDR3nt: TGTGCCAGCTCCGCTGGGACAGGGGCTGGGGCCAACGTCCTGACTTTC
d_gene: TRBD1; abundance: .; v_gene: TRBV5-6; j_gene: TRBJ1-3; CDR3aa: CASNMGQGIGNTIYF; CDR3nt: TGTGCCAGCAACATGGGACAGGGTATAGGAAACACCATATATTTT
d_gene: .; abundance: .; v_gene: TRBV7-2; j_gene: TRBJ1-4; CDR3aa: CASSLGPAQPNEKLFF; CDR3nt: TGTGCCAGCAGCTTAGGTCCAGCGCAGCCTAATGAAAAACTGTTTTTT
d_gene: TRBD2; abundance: .; v_gene: TRBV7-6; j_gene: TRBJ2-1; CDR3aa: CASRTLAGGNNEQFF; CDR3nt: TGTGCCAGCAGGACCCTGGCGGGGGGAAACAATGAGCAGTTCTTC
d_gene: .; abundance: .; v_gene: TRBV27; j_gene: TRBJ2-4; CDR3aa: CASRGARAKNIQYF; CDR3nt: TGTGCCAGCAGGGGGGCGCGGGCCAAAAACATTCAGTACTTC
d_gene: TRBD1; abundance: .; v_gene: TRBV6-4; j_gene: TRBJ2-2; CDR3aa: CASSGTGRGGGELFF; CDR3nt: TGTGCCAGCAGTGGGACAGGGCGAGGTGGCGGGGAGCTGTTTTTT
d_gene: TRBD1; abundance: .; v_gene: TRBV6-6; j_gene: TRBJ2-7; CDR3aa: CASTWTGGSYEQYF; CDR3nt: TGTGCCAGCACCTGGACAGGGGGTTCCTACGAGCAGTACTTC
d_gene: TRBD1; abundance: .; v_gene: TRBV19; j_gene: TRBJ2-1; CDR3aa: CASSIRSYRGNEQFF; CDR3nt: TGTGCCAGTAGTATTCGCTCCTACAGGGGCAATGAGCAGTTCTTC